This T cell receptor beta chain is from a study of T cell changes during pregnancy in multiple sclerosis. The protocol was immunoSEQ multiplex PCR, while the TCRdb copy is restricted to in-frame clones and leaves out a portion. The sample includes approximately 100,000 clones, about 90% of them seen just once. The J segment lost 3 bases and the V segment lost 0 bases, leaving 9 bases of the junction unmatched. CDR3 length equals 16 residues. Germline V lookup: CDR1 SGHRS, CDR2 YFSETQ. The material was peripheral blood, obtained before pregnancy. The TCR comes from a female donor with multiple sclerosis, enrolled in a pregnancy study. V usage is TRBV5-1 and J usage is TRBJ2-7, with TRBD2 identical over 7 bases. In nucleotides, the CDR3 is TGCGCCAGCAGCTTGGCCGGCGGGGGAACCCTCTACGAGCAGTACTTC. It encodes CASSLAGGGTLYEQYF.